The 20 T cell receptor beta chains given below trace back to one sample, sequenced in a study of T cells after yellow fever vaccination. TCRdb itself ran the 5' RACE reads through MiXCR, one entry per CDR3 protein. The sample records approximately 32,000 distinct CDR3 sequences, 3.5% to 5% being singletons. The material was CD8+ T cells sorted from PBMCs, obtained 5 days after the yellow fever booster vaccination. These receptor sequences come from a man aged 25 to 40 who received the YFV17D yellow fever vaccine.

This clonotype has at least ten counts. The chain links TRBV20-1 to TRBJ2-3; 9 positions match TRBD2. Germline loops: CDR1 DFQATT, CDR2 SNEGSKA (reference sequence). CDR3 length: 14 amino acids. V lost 2 bases and J lost 10; bases outside the gene matches: 10. The CDR3 region is CSARQRAGGRAQYF. In DNA form, the CDR3 reads TGCAGTGCTAGACAACGGGCGGGAGGGAGAGCGCAGTATTTT.

There are many counts of this clonotype. This rearrangement joins TRBV7-2 to TRBJ2-1; 8 bases line up with TRBD1. The junction had 5 bases not matched to a gene; V was cut back by 4 bases and J by 0 bases. CDR3 size: 16 residues. The germline V gene has CDR1 SGHTA and CDR2 FQGNSA. CDR3 residues: CASSSSGGSSYNEQFF. CDR3 sequence (DNA): TGTGCCAGCAGCTCCTCAGGGGGCAGCTCCTACAATGAGCAGTTCTTC.

This clonotype has a handful of counts. The chain recombines TRBV7-6 with TRBJ2-7, with a weak D call TRBD1 (6 bases). The V gene lost 4 bases and the J gene lost 2 bases, with 12 bases spanning the gap. Germline CDR1 reads SGHVS; CDR2 reads FNYEAQ. The length of the CDR3 is 14 residues. The DNA for the CDR3 is TGTGCCAGCAGCTCCCCAGGGGCAGCCTACGAGCAGTACTTC. Its protein is CASSSPGAAYEQYF.

Ten or more counts support this clonotype. The J gene is TRBJ2-1, the V gene TRBV29-1, with 7 bases aligning to TRBD2. V lost 0 bases, J lost 3 bases, and 5 bases stayed unmatched. Germline values: CDR1 SQVTM, CDR2 ANQGSEA. There are 15 residues in the CDR3. Here the CDR3 reads CSVEEAGSLYNEQFF. The CDR3, as DNA: TGCAGCGTTGAAGAAGCGGGATCCCTCTACAATGAGCAGTTCTTC.

This clonotype came up a few times. V is TRBV21-1 and J is TRBJ2-2; the table's TRBD1 call for D was not verified on the DNA. TRBV21-1 constitutes a pseudogene. The CDR3 is 15 residues long. This chain's CDR3 is CASTPGEGNTGELFF. DNA of the CDR3: TGTGCCAGCACCCCGGGAGAGGGTAACACCGGGGAGCTGTTTTTT.

This clonotype was recorded at least ten times. This rearrangement joins TRBV27 to TRBJ2-2; D remains ambiguous. This CDR3 has 12 amino acids. Germline CDR1 reads MNHEY; CDR2 reads SMNVEV (reference sequence). Trimming shortened V by 2 bases and J by 6 bases, and 4 bases separated the two germline ends. The CDR3 DNA follows: TGTGCCAGCAGTTTAATTCCCGGGGAGCTGTTTTTT. It is translated as CASSLIPGELFF.

This clonotype was seen repeatedly, ten times or more. Germline is not matched at one junction end, which may reflect a read error. The chain couples TRBV4-3 to TRBJ1-1, with D possibly matching TRBD1 (5 bases). Germline V gene lookup returns CDR1 LGHNA and CDR2 YSLEER. CDR3 length equals 13 residues. CDR3 nucleotide sequence: TGCGCCAGCAGCCACTCAGGGAACCCTGAAGCTTTCTTT. This translates into CASSHSGNPEAFF.

Many counts were recorded for this clonotype. This chain connects TRBV29-1 to TRBJ2-1; D possibly matches TRBD1 or TRBD2 (5 bases each). Germline V gene data show CDR1 as SQVTM and CDR2 as ANQGSEA. Trimming removed 8 bases at V and 0 bases at J, with 14 bases between. CDR3 size: 14 residues. CDR3 sequence: CSLEGTTSYNEQFF. The CDR3 nucleotides read TGCAGCCTCGAAGGGACCACCTCCTACAATGAGCAGTTCTTC.

This clonotype was observed at least ten times. The chain is built from TRBV3-1 and TRBJ2-7; 9 bases agree with TRBD2. With 4 bases clipped from V and 7 bases from J, the junction kept 11 bases outside the gene matches. This CDR3 comprises 15 residues. Germline CDR1 and CDR2: LGHDT and YNNKEL (reference sequence). The CDR3 nucleotides are TGTGCCAGCAGCCCCGGGGCTAGCGGGACTTGGGAGCAGTACTTC. Residues: CASSPGASGTWEQYF.

Many counts were recorded for this clonotype. This chain links TRBV3-1 with TRBJ2-3; D call uncertain. CDR1 is LGHDT, CDR2 YNNKEL, per germline (reference sequence). The CDR3 runs 12 residues. V was cut by 1 base and J by 4 bases, with 3 bases left in between. CDR3 bases: TGTGCCAGCAGCCAAGTGTCAGATACGCAGTATTTT. It encodes CASSQVSDTQYF.

This clonotype was counted ten times or more. V usage is TRBV6-5 and J usage is TRBJ2-3; 7 bases align to TRBD2. Germline values: CDR1 MNHEY, CDR2 SVGAGI. Germline trimming cut 2 bases from V and 3 bases from J; bases unmatched to any gene: 14. The CDR3 has 18 residues. CDR3 nucleotides: TGTGCCAGCAGTTACCCCGGACGGGGGGACGAAGGAACAGATACGCAGTATTTT. It codes for CASSYPGRGDEGTDTQYF.

In its sample, this clonotype was seen many times. The CDR3 region has the DNA TGTGCCAGCAGCTTATGGCCGGGACTAGCGGAGGTCACAGATACGCAGTATTTT. This gives the protein CASSLWPGLAEVTDTQYF. V usage is TRBV7-8 and J usage is TRBJ2-3, with TRBD2 matching 11 bases. The CDR3 consists of 18 residues. The trim removed 2 bases at V and 2 bases at J, leaving 9 bases unmatched. Germline values: CDR1 SGHVS, CDR2 FQNEAQ.

At least ten counts were recorded for this clonotype. This rearrangement joins TRBV10-2 to TRBJ2-3, with 7 bases fitting TRBD1. Trimming took 9 bases from V and 0 from J; bases not matched to a gene: 9. The germline V gene has CDR1 WSHSY and CDR2 SAAADI. The CDR3 extends over 15 amino acids. CDR3 in amino acids: CARAETGKSTDTQYF. The CDR3 DNA is TGCGCCAGGGCCGAGACAGGGAAGAGCACAGATACGCAGTATTTT.

This clonotype was seen ten or more times. The rearrangement uses TRBV29-1 and TRBJ2-1; no clear D. This CDR3 spans 12 amino acids. Trimming shortened V by 5 bases and J by 8 bases, and 13 bases separated the two germline ends. CDR1 SQVTM and CDR2 ANQGSEA come from the germline V gene. The CDR3 reads CSVNSGIDEQFF. Here the CDR3 DNA reads TGCAGCGTTAATTCTGGGATCGATGAGCAGTTCTTC.

This clonotype was found many times. This rearrangement joins TRBV27 to TRBJ2-1; 10 positions agree with TRBD2. Germline V gene data show CDR1 as MNHEY and CDR2 as SMNVEV (reference sequence). V trimming: 1 base; J trimming: 8 bases; junction bases outside the gene matches: 5. The CDR3 consists of 15 residues. CDR3 in DNA: TGTGCCAGCAGTTTATTTTTAGCGGGAGGCCATGAGCAGTTCTTC. As protein: CASSLFLAGGHEQFF.

This clonotype appeared many times. V is TRBV5-4 and J is TRBJ2-3, with 10 bases lining up with TRBD2. Germline CDR1 SGHNT, CDR2 YYREEE (reference sequence). This CDR3 spans 16 amino acids. Trimming removed 0 bases from V and 3 bases from J; junction bases left unmatched: 4. CDR3 region: CASSLVTSGPTDTQYF. The CDR3 DNA reads as TGTGCCAGCAGCTTGGTGACTAGCGGGCCGACAGATACGCAGTATTTT.

This clonotype has ten or more counts. V gene TRBV7-9 combines with J gene TRBJ2-1; the D is unclear. V dropped 1 base and J dropped 8 bases, with 6 bases sitting between them. Germline-derived CDR1 and CDR2 are SEHNR and FQNEAQ (reference sequence). This CDR3 is 12 amino acids long. The CDR3 protein is CASSLGAHEQFF. DNA for the CDR3: TGTGCCAGCAGCTTAGGCGCCCATGAGCAGTTCTTC.

This clonotype came up many times. The chain combines TRBV12-3 or TRBV12-4 with TRBJ2-5, with TRBD1 matching 8 bases. The CDR3 is 15 residues long. V was clipped by 5 bases and J by 8 bases; unmatched bases: 13. The CDR3 is CASSRQDRGVGTQYF. The DNA for the CDR3 is TGTGCCAGCAGTCGGCAAGACAGGGGAGTAGGAACCCAGTACTTC.

This clonotype was picked up many times. The CDR3 region is CSVHGQVDPENNEQFF. The CDR3 region has the DNA TGCAGCGTCCACGGACAGGTTGACCCCGAAAACAATGAGCAGTTCTTC. This chain uses TRBV29-1 with TRBJ2-1, with TRBD1 matching over 7 bases. V lost 6 bases, J lost 5 bases, and 16 bases stayed unmatched. Germline CDR1 reads SQVTM; CDR2 reads ANQGSEA. The CDR3 is made up of 16 amino acids.

This clonotype was seen at least ten times. The rearrangement links TRBV14 to TRBJ2-7; 7 bases align to TRBD2. The germline V gene has CDR1 SGHDN and CDR2 FVKESK. The CDR3 covers 14 residues. Trimming at V came to 6 bases and at J to 3 bases, leaving 8 bases not matched to a gene. In nucleotides, the CDR3 is TGTGCCAGCAGACATCGGACTAGGATCTACGAGCAGTACTTC. This encodes CASRHRTRIYEQYF.